Listed below are T cell receptor beta chains from one sample, sequenced in a study of T cells in Graves' hyperthyroidism and ophthalmopathy. TCRdb analysed the multiplex PCR reads with MiXCR anew, one entry per CDR3 protein. The table lists hundreds of thousands of distinct CDR3 sequences, 13% to 15% of them singletons, with roughly 13% in the top ten. Sample: blood. These TCRs come from a woman between 40 and 55 years old with Graves' hyperthyroidism. Both conserved end residues are part of each CDR3. The D gene is left open where the match is weak. Part of the rows lack a size; the others show once, few, many or a class for expanded clones.

>TRBV7-9|.|TRBJ2-7|few
CASSLHHGGGSGSSYEQYF
TGTGCCAGCAGCCTACATCATGGGGGGGGCTCTGGGAGCTCCTACGAGCAGTACTTC
>TRBV30|.|TRBJ2-1|many
CASSLAFRGNEQFF
TGTGCCTCTTCCCTAGCGTTCCGCGGCAATGAGCAGTTCTTC
>TRBV5-8|.|TRBJ1-5|many
CASSLSGQSNQPQHF
TGTGCCAGCAGCTTGTCGGGACAAAGCAATCAGCCCCAGCATTTT
>TRBV11-3|.|TRBJ2-2|many
CASSLDHTGELFF
TGTGCCAGCAGCTTAGATCACACCGGGGAGCTGTTTTTT
>TRBV19|TRBD1|TRBJ2-1|few
CASSSTGTGVNEQFF
TGTGCCAGTAGTTCGACCGGGACAGGGGTCAATGAGCAGTTCTTC
>TRBV2|.|TRBJ1-4|many
CASSLVPLIDEKLFF
TGTGCCAGCTCTCTTGTGCCACTCATTGACGAAAAACTGTTTTTT
>TRBV15|TRBD1|TRBJ2-7|many
CATSRAGGGGSYEQYF
TGTGCCACCAGCAGAGCAGGGGGTGGGGGATCCTACGAGCAGTACTTC
>TRBV3-1|.|TRBJ1-6|many
CASSQDVNLSTLHF
TGTGCCAGCAGCCAAGACGTCAACCTCAGCACCCTCCACTTT
>TRBV28|TRBD1|TRBJ2-7|many
CASRPGQGAFSYEQYF
TGTGCCAGCAGACCGGGACAGGGGGCCTTTAGCTACGAGCAGTACTTC
>TRBV29-1|TRBD2|TRBJ2-7|.
CSVEKAGVYEQYF
TGCAGCGTTGAAAAAGCGGGAGTCTACGAGCAGTACTTC
>TRBV28|.|TRBJ2-7|many
CASSPPRLSYEQYF
TGTGCCAGCAGTCCGCCAAGACTCTCTTACGAGCAGTACTTC
>TRBV5-1|.|TRBJ1-5|.
CASSFGEVGQPQHF
TGCGCCAGCAGCTTTGGGGAGGTTGGGCAGCCCCAGCATTTT
>TRBV7-2|.|TRBJ2-5|few
CASSRARETQYF
TGTGCCAGCAGCCGAGCCCGCGAGACCCAGTACTTC
>TRBV28|.|TRBJ2-5|many
CASRRSVRDRGQETQYF
TGTGCCAGCAGAAGATCGGTCAGAGATAGAGGACAAGAGACCCAGTACTTC
>TRBV6-1|TRBD1|TRBJ1-1|many
CASRTRTGQPLNTEAFF
TGTGCCAGCAGGACGCGGACAGGCCAACCCCTGAACACTGAAGCTTTCTTT
>TRBV6-5|.|TRBJ2-2|.
CASSYVDTGELFF
TGTGCCAGCAGTTACGTGGACACCGGGGAGCTGTTTTTT
>TRBV3-1|.|TRBJ1-1|many
CASSQAGRAAFF
TGTGCCAGCAGCCAAGCCGGGCGGGCAGCTTTCTTT
>TRBV12-3/TRBV12-4|.|TRBJ2-1|.
CASSVLRHNEQFF
TGTGCCAGCAGCGTACTGAGGCACAATGAGCAGTTCTTC
>TRBV12-3/TRBV12-4|.|TRBJ1-5|.
CASSSRQASHQPQHF
TGTGCCAGCAGCTCAAGACAGGCCTCACATCAGCCCCAGCATTTT
>TRBV20-1|.|TRBJ2-7|many
CSARDSLGQYF
TGCAGTGCTAGAGATTCCTTGGGGCAGTACTTC
>TRBV18|TRBD1|TRBJ1-3|.
CASSPPGGQDSGNTIYF
TGTGCCAGCTCACCTCCTGGGGGACAGGACTCTGGAAACACCATATATTTT
>TRBV29-1|.|TRBJ2-3|.
CSVGTNEALSTDTQYF
TGCAGCGTTGGAACCAACGAAGCCCTTAGCACAGATACGCAGTATTTT
>TRBV20-1|.|TRBJ2-1|.
CSARDFGGLSATYNEQFF
TGCAGTGCTAGAGATTTCGGGGGGCTTAGCGCTACCTACAATGAGCAGTTCTTC
>TRBV30|.|TRBJ2-3|.
CAWSTGRTDTQYF
TGTGCCTGGAGTACAGGGAGGACAGATACGCAGTATTTT
>TRBV6-5|.|TRBJ2-7|few
CASSYSERAAEQYF
TGTGCCAGCAGTTACTCGGAGAGGGCCGCCGAGCAGTACTTC
>TRBV6-4|TRBD2|TRBJ2-3|many
CASSEGTSGADTQYF
TGTGCCAGCAGTGAAGGGACTAGCGGGGCAGATACGCAGTATTTT
>TRBV30|.|TRBJ1-2|many
CAWSKDGLGGYTF
TGTGCCTGGAGTAAGGACGGACTAGGGGGCTACACCTTC
>TRBV19|TRBD1|TRBJ1-5|.
CASRGTERDQPQHF
TGTGCCAGTAGAGGGACAGAGCGGGATCAGCCCCAGCATTTT
>TRBV20-1|TRBD1|TRBJ1-5|many
CSARTGDQPQHF
TGCAGTGCTAGAACAGGGGATCAGCCCCAGCATTTT
>TRBV6-1|.|TRBJ1-1|many
CASSAGRFENTEAFF
TGTGCCAGCAGTGCGGGACGCTTTGAGAACACTGAAGCTTTCTTT
>TRBV7-9|.|TRBJ2-1|few
CASSFQEAEPYNEQFF
TGTGCCAGCAGCTTCCAAGAAGCCGAACCCTACAATGAGCAGTTCTTC
>TRBV5-4|.|TRBJ1-1|few
CASSNPTEAFF
TGTGCCAGCAGCAACCCGACTGAAGCTTTCTTT
>TRBV20-1|TRBD1|TRBJ1-5|.
CSATQTGGVYSNQPQHF
TGCAGTGCAACCCAGACAGGGGGGGTATATAGCAATCAGCCCCAGCATTTT
>TRBV28|.|TRBJ2-5|many
CASSPRVGETQYF
TGTGCCAGCAGCCCCCGAGTCGGGGAGACCCAGTACTTC
>TRBV6-1|.|TRBJ1-5|many
CASSITGPTYLNNQPQHF
TGTGCCAGCAGCATTACAGGTCCGACCTACCTTAATAATCAGCCCCAGCATTTT
>TRBV3-1|.|TRBJ2-2|many
CASSQTDTGELFF
TGTGCCAGCAGTCAAACAGACACCGGGGAGCTGTTTTTT
>TRBV18|.|TRBJ2-1|few
CASSPLTTALDNEQFF
TGTGCCAGCTCACCTTTGACTACCGCTTTGGACAATGAGCAGTTCTTC
>TRBV5-1|.|TRBJ1-6|many
CASKEDRNPPLHF
TGCGCCAGCAAGGAAGACAGGAATCCACCCCTCCACTTT
>TRBV7-9|TRBD2|TRBJ2-1|many
CSAGGSTKDNEQFF
TGTTCAGCGGGAGGGTCCACCAAGGACAATGAGCAGTTCTTC
>TRBV12-3/TRBV12-4|TRBD1|TRBJ2-7|many
CASSSGTGLGSYEQYF
TGTGCCAGCAGTTCCGGGACAGGGTTGGGCTCCTACGAGCAGTACTTC
>TRBV6-1|.|TRBJ2-2|few
CASGPLAHTGELFF
TGTGCCAGCGGACCTTTGGCGCACACCGGGGAGCTGTTTTTT
>TRBV4-1|.|TRBJ2-5|few
CASSQDAVFPFKETQYF
TGCGCCAGCAGCCAAGATGCAGTATTTCCCTTCAAAGAGACCCAGTACTTC
>TRBV2|TRBD1|TRBJ2-2|many
CASSEVKGGPNTGELFF
TGTGCCAGCAGTGAAGTTAAAGGGGGCCCGAACACCGGGGAGCTGTTTTTT
>TRBV13|TRBD1|TRBJ1-1|many
CASSSGDRGRKRNTEAFF
TGTGCCAGCAGCAGTGGGGACAGGGGGCGAAAAAGGAACACTGAAGCTTTCTTT
>TRBV20-1|TRBD2|TRBJ2-7|many
CSARVAGGLEGEQYF
TGCAGTGCTAGAGTTGCGGGAGGGCTAGAAGGGGAGCAGTACTTC
>TRBV27|TRBD2|TRBJ2-1|few
CASPPGASGRTYNEQFF
TGTGCCTCCCCTCCCGGGGCTAGCGGGAGGACCTACAATGAGCAGTTCTTC